This T cell receptor (beta chain) emerged from a study of ipilimumab plus nivolumab after autologous stem cell transplantation. Study overall: The myeloma cohort included high-risk transplant-naive patients and patients relapsing within 3 years of a first autologous transplant.

Produced via immunoSEQ multiplex PCR; TCRdb's table is partial and in-frame only. Here the sample spans tens of thousands of clones, around 92% being singletons. The CDR3 totals 11 residues. CDR1 is ENHRY, CDR2 SYGVKD, per germline. Trimming removed 3 bases from V and 5 bases from J, with 3 bases in between. The clonotype originates from a male donor with multiple myeloma. Specimen: PBMCs, collected in a trial of ipilimumab plus nivolumab as post-transplant consolidation. The chain uses TRBV10-3 and TRBJ2-3; D gene uncertain. Here the CDR3 DNA reads TGTGCCATCAGTGAAGGAGATACGCAGTATTTT. This codes for CAISEGDTQYF.